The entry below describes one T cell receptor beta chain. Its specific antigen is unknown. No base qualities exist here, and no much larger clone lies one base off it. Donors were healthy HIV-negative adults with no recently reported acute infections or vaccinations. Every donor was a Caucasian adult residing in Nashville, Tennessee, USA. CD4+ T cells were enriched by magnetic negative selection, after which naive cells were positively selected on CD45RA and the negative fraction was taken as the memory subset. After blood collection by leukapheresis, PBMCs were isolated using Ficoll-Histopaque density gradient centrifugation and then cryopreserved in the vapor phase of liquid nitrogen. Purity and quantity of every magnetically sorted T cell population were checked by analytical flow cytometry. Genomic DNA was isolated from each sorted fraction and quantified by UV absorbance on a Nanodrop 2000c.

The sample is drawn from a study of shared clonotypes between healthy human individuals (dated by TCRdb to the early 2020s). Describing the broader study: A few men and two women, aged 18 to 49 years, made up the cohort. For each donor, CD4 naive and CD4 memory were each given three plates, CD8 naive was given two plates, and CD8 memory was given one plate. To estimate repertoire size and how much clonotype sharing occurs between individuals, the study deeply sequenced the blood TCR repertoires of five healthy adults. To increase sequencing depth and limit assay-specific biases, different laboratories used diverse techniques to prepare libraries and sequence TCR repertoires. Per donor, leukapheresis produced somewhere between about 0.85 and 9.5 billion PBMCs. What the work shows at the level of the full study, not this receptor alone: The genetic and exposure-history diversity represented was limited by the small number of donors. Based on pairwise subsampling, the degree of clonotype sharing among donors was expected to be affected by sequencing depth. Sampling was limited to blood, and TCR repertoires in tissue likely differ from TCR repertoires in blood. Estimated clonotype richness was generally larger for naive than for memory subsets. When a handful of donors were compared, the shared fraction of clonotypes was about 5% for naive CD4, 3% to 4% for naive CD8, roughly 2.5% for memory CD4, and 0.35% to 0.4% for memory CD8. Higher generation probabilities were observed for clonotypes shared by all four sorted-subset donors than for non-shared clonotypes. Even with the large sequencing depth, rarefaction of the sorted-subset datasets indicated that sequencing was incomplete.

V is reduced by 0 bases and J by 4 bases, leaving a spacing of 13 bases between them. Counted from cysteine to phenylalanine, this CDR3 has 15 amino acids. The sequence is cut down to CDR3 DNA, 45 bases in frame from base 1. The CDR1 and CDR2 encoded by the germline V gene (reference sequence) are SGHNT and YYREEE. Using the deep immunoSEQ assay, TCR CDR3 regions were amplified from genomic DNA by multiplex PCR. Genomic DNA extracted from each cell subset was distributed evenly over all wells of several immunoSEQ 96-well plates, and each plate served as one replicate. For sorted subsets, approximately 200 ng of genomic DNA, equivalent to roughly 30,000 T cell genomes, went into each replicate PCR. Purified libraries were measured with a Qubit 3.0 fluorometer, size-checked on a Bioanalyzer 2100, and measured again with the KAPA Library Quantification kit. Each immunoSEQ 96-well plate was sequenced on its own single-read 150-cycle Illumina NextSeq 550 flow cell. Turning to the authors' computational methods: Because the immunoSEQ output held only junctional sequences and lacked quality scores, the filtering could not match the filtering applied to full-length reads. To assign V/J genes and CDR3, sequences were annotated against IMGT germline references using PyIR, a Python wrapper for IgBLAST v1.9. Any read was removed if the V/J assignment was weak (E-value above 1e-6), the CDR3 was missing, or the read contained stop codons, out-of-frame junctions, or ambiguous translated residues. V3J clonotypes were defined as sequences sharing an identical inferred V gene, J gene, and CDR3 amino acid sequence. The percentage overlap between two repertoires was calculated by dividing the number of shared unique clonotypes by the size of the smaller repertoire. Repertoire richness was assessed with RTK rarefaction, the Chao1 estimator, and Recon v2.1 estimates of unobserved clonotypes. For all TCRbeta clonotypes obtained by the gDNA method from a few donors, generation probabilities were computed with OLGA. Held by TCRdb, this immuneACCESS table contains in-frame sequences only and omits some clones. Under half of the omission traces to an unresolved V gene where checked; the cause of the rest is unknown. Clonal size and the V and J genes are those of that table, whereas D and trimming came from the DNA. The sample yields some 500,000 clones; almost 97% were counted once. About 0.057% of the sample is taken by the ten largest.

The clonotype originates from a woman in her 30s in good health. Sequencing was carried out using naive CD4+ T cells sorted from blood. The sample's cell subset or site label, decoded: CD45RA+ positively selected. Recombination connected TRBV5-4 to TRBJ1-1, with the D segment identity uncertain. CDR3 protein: CASSLVSRGSTEAFF. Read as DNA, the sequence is TGTGCCAGCAGCTTGGTTTCACGTGGGAGCACTGAAGCTTTCTTT.